This T cell receptor (beta chain) was sequenced during a study of response to subunit inactivated influenza vaccine. Losses at the gene ends were 2 bases for V and 0 bases for J; bases not matched to a gene: 2. The V gene's germline CDR1 is SGHRS and CDR2 YFSETQ. The CDR3 has 14 amino acids. Study-level points and caveats: Authors suggested seasonal influenza vaccinations each recruit few new T cells.

One entry per CDR3 protein results from TCRdb running MiXCR on the RT-PCR reads. Among 490,000 or so distinct CDR3 sequences listed, approximately 7.6% were seen once. As for this clonotype: The antigen is unknown.

This receptor was identified in a man aged 50 to 69 who received an inactivated influenza vaccine. Sequencing was performed on PBMCs from blood, taken less than 30 months after vaccination. The gene calls are TRBV5-1 and TRBJ2-7, with 7 bases identical to TRBD1. CDR3 in DNA: TGCGCCAGCAGCTTCGGGACAGACTCCTACGAGCAGTACTTC. This encodes CASSFGTDSYEQYF.